This TCR beta chain was profiled in a study of CD8 T cells in Susac syndrome. On this clonotype: Its antigen remains unknown.

RNA was extracted with the RNeasy kit, and a quantity of roughly 0.5 to 1 ug was reverse transcribed using random hexamers. Amplification of TCR beta CDR3 across 54 Vbeta and 13 Jbeta was performed with immunoSEQ multiplex PCR. Each CDR3 protein is one row after TCRdb ran MiXCR on the immunoSEQ multiplex PCR reads. The sample lists about 47,000 distinct CDR3 sequences, 92% occurring once. From blood CD8+ and CD4+ T cells, TCR beta sequences were generated. Negative isolation was used for CD8+ and CD4+ T cells, and FACS enrichment was applied to TEMRA cells. The study, taken as a whole, reports: Only a relatively small number of individuals were included in the TCR sequencing and HLA analysis.

The source material was CD8+ T cells from PBMCs. The sequence was obtained from a human donor in good health.

CDR3 sequence reads: CATSREQFF. The DNA for the CDR3 is TGTGCCACCTCTCGGGAGCAGTTCTTC. V and J are TRBV5-4 and TRBJ2-1; D remains unclear. The CDR3 contains 9 residues. V was trimmed by 9 bases and J by 10 bases, leaving 8 bases between them. The germline V gene encodes CDR1 SGHNT and CDR2 YYREEE (reference sequence). The full variable domain, in which reference TRBV5-4 and TRBJ2-1 provide the parts outside the CDR3, is ETGVTQSPTHLIKTRGQQVTLRCSSQSGHNTVSWYQQALGQGPQFIFQYYREEENGRGNFPPRFSGLQFPNYSSELNVNALELDDSALYLCATSREQFFGPGTRLTVL.